Each of the 26 T cell receptor beta chains below was sequenced from the same sample in a study of early T cells in non-severe SARS-CoV-2 infection (dated by TCRdb to about 2021). Library preparation was by 5' RACE. The data were produced on a NextSeq 500. TCRdb reran the public reads through fastp at Q25 and MiXCR, keeping productive beta chains. Identical CDR3 protein sequences are pooled into one entry, listed with their most common genes and DNA. This sample gives more than 45,000 distinct CDR3 sequences in total; 10% to 15% of them show up just once. Of the sample, about 5% is held by the ten largest clones. Material: whole blood. The receptors here all came from an adult who was a healthcare worker with PCR-confirmed SARS-CoV-2 infection or an uninfected control (not recorded which).

This clonotype was seen a handful of times. The J gene is TRBJ2-2, the V gene TRBV4-1; no clear D gene. CDR1 MGHRA and CDR2 YSYEKL come from the germline V gene. The CDR3 totals 15 residues. Trimming shortened V by 1 base and J by 1 base, and 7 bases separated the two germline ends. The CDR3 sequence: CASSQGVKNTGELFF. In DNA form, the CDR3 reads TGCGCCAGCAGCCAAGGGGTTAAGAACACCGGGGAGCTGTTTTTT.

This clonotype was recorded at least ten times. The chain has TRBV20-1 and TRBJ2-7; D remains ambiguous. Trimming removed 6 bases at V and 3 bases at J, with 18 bases between. The CDR3 is 14 residues long. Germline CDR1 reads DFQATT; CDR2 reads SNEGSKA (reference sequence). CDR3 residues: CSATGIWQLYEQYF. Written as DNA, the CDR3 is TGCAGTGCCACCGGCATTTGGCAACTCTACGAGCAGTACTTC.

This clonotype was seen many times. The J gene is TRBJ1-2, the V gene TRBV20-1; 8 bases match TRBD1. CDR1 is DFQATT, CDR2 SNEGSKA, per germline (reference sequence). V lost 3 bases and J lost 5; bases outside the gene matches: 8. The CDR3 covers 14 residues. CDR3 protein: CSASGTGLSYGYTF. The CDR3 region has the DNA TGCAGTGCTAGCGGGACAGGCCTTTCTTATGGCTACACCTTC.

The chain uses TRBV2 and TRBJ1-1, with D possibly matching TRBD1 (5 bases). Trimming left V 3 bases short and J 4 bases short, with 9 bases between. The CDR3 totals 13 residues. Looked up from germline, CDR1 is SNHLY and CDR2 is FYNNEI. The chain's CDR3 is CASSEGRATEAFF. The CDR3 DNA sequence: TGTGCCAGCAGTGAGGGCAGGGCCACTGAAGCTTTCTTT.

This clonotype was seen at least ten times. The gene calls are TRBV10-1 and TRBJ1-1, with unresolved D. CDR1 WNHNN and CDR2 SYGVQD come from the germline V gene (reference sequence). Deletions cut 2 bases from V and 1 base from J, with 5 bases between. This CDR3 is 13 amino acids long. The CDR3 protein is CASSEPGNTEAFF. The CDR3 DNA reads as TGCGCCAGCAGTGAGCCCGGGAACACTGAAGCTTTCTTT.

In the case of this clonotype: A read error may be the cause here, since a much bigger clone is one base away. The CDR3 does not close with the conserved phenylalanine or tryptophan, likely indicating a read error. V and J are TRBV11-2 and TRBJ1-1; D might be TRBD1 (5 bases). V shed 5 bases and J shed 11 bases, with 15 bases lying between them. Looked up from germline, CDR1 is SGHAT and CDR2 is FQNNGV. The CDR3 is 12 residues long. The chain's CDR3 is CASSPGPPMAFL. CDR3 nucleotide sequence: TGTGCCAGCAGCCCGGGACCCCCCATGGCTTTCTTA.

The chain employs TRBV4-1 and TRBJ1-2, with no clear D. V lost 3 bases and J lost 4, with 3 bases in between. The CDR3 totals 11 residues. Germline V CDR1 and CDR2: MGHRA, YSYEKL. The CDR3 DNA sequence: TGCGCCAGCAGCCAGGGCTATGGCTACACCTTC. Encoded protein: CASSQGYGYTF.

This clonotype was seen repeatedly, ten times or more. The chain uses TRBV19 and TRBJ2-2; D is ambiguous. The CDR3 has 14 residues. CDR1 LNHDA and CDR2 SQIVND come from the germline V gene (reference sequence). V gave up 4 bases and J gave up 1 base, with 7 bases separating them. The CDR3 DNA reads as TGTGCCAGTAGTACCCGACAGAACACCGGGGAGCTGTTTTTT. Its protein product is CASSTRQNTGELFF.

The rearrangement joins TRBV9 to TRBJ1-1; 7 positions agree with TRBD1. J lost 3 bases, V lost 3 bases, and 11 bases had no gene match. There are 16 residues in the CDR3. Per the germline V gene, CDR1 is SGDLS and CDR2 is YYNGEE. This chain's CDR3 is CASSAQGDRADTEAFF. DNA for the CDR3: TGTGCCAGCAGCGCCCAGGGAGACAGGGCTGACACTGAAGCTTTCTTT.

This clonotype occurred a few times. The chain has TRBV20-1 and TRBJ2-3; 7 nucleotides match TRBD2. The V gene end was trimmed by 7 bases and the J gene end by 3 bases; junction bases not matched to a gene: 7. CDR1 and CDR2 (germline): DFQATT, SNEGSKA (reference sequence). The CDR3 spans 13 residues. CDR3 DNA: TGCAGTGTCCGGGGGACTAATACAGATACGCAGTATTTT. As protein: CSVRGTNTDTQYF.

The CDR3 DNA reads as TGTGCCAGCAGTTACGACAGGGGGCGGACTGAAGCTTTCTTT. It translates to CASSYDRGRTEAFF. The chain combines TRBV6-6 with TRBJ1-1; 10 bases align to TRBD1. The CDR3 has 14 amino acids. J was trimmed by 5 bases and V by 2 bases; bases with no gene match: 2. In germline, CDR1 is MNHNY, CDR2 SVGAGI (reference sequence).

The chain is built from TRBV6-2 or TRBV6-3 and TRBJ2-5, with D unclear. Germline CDR1 reads MNHEY; CDR2 reads SVGEGT. This CDR3 spans 14 amino acids. Trimming left V 5 bases short and J 5 bases short, with 15 bases between. The CDR3 DNA follows: TGTGCCAGCAGTCCGTATCGGATACTTGAGACCCAGTACTTC. The encoded protein is CASSPYRILETQYF.

There are a few counts of this clonotype. The chain links TRBV5-5 to TRBJ2-7; TRBD1 is a possible D gene (6 bases). Germline V gene lookup returns CDR1 SGHKS and CDR2 YYEKEE (reference sequence). The CDR3 runs to 16 residues. Trimming took 5 bases from V and 2 from J, leaving 20 bases between them. The CDR3, as DNA: TGTGCCAGCAGTCGCCGGACAGTGTCCCTTCCCTACGAGCAGTACTTC. Residues: CASSRRTVSLPYEQYF.

The genes are TRBV2 and TRBJ1-2; D unclear. Trimming stripped 8 bases from V and 4 bases from J, with 20 bases between. The V gene's germline CDR1 is SNHLY and CDR2 FYNNEI. The CDR3 covers 15 residues. CDR3 in DNA: TGTGCCAGCGGATCAGCCTTGTCCGGCAGCTATGGCTACACCTTC. It is translated as CASGSALSGSYGYTF. Looking up the rest from reference TRBV2 and TRBJ1-2 gives the full variable domain: EPEVTQTPSHQVTQMGQEVILRCVPISNHLYFYWYRQILGQKVEFLVSFYNNEISEKSEIFDDQFSVERPDGSNFTLKIRSTKLEDSAMYFCASGSALSGSYGYTFGSGTRLTVV.

The chain has TRBV7-9 and TRBJ2-4, with D hard to call. V lost 1 base, J lost 7 bases, and 11 bases lay in between. Per the germline V gene, CDR1 is SEHNR and CDR2 is FQNEAQ (reference sequence). This CDR3 region has 14 residues. This CDR3 reads CASSLVREWNIQYF. CDR3 bases: TGTGCCAGCAGCTTAGTGCGAGAATGGAACATTCAGTACTTC. The full variable domain, in which reference TRBV7-9 and TRBJ2-4 provide the parts outside the CDR3, is DTGVSQNPRHKITKRGQNVTFRCDPISEHNRLYWYRQTLGQGPEFLTYFQNEAQLEKSRLLSDRFSAERPKGSFSTLEIQRTEQGDSAMYLCASSLVREWNIQYFGAGTRLSVL.

This clonotype was seen more than once but under ten times. The rearrangement uses TRBV20-1 and TRBJ2-3; 10 bases are a match to TRBD2. The germline CDR1 and CDR2 sequences are DFQATT and SNEGSKA (reference sequence). After removal of 0 bases from V and 5 bases from J, the junction contained 20 bases not matched to a gene. This CDR3 has 20 amino acids. The CDR3 is CSARDHKGLAGEGFQDTQYF. CDR3 bases: TGCAGTGCTAGAGATCACAAGGGGCTAGCGGGAGAGGGGTTTCAAGATACGCAGTATTTT.

V is TRBV19 and J is TRBJ2-3; D not certain. The CDR3 runs 16 residues. Germline-derived CDR1 and CDR2 are LNHDA and SQIVND (reference sequence). With 1 base removed from V and 1 base from J, the gap between germline ends came to 12 bases. The CDR3 here is CASSIAAFLGTDTQYF. The CDR3 DNA follows: TGTGCCAGTAGTATAGCCGCGTTTCTTGGCACAGATACGCAGTATTTT.

This chain connects TRBV14 to TRBJ1-2; TRBD1 matches at 7 bases. Looked up from germline, CDR1 is SGHDN and CDR2 is FVKESK. The CDR3 consists of 16 residues. V gave up 1 base and J gave up 4 bases; unmatched junction bases: 9. CDR3 residues: CASSQARLRDSYGYTF. The CDR3 DNA reads TGTGCCAGCAGCCAAGCCAGACTCCGGGACAGCTATGGCTACACCTTC.

This clonotype has a count of ten or more. The chain is built from TRBV7-9 and TRBJ2-3; TRBD2 agrees at 9 bases. This CDR3 region has 16 residues. Germline CDR1 and CDR2: SEHNR and FQNEAQ (reference sequence). V lost 4 bases and J lost 9; bases outside the gene matches: 14. CDR3 region: CASSSAAVAGVATQYF. In DNA, the CDR3 is TGTGCCAGCAGCTCAGCGGCAGTAGCGGGGGTCGCCACGCAGTATTTT.

The chain links TRBV4-1 to TRBJ2-3; 7 nucleotides line up with TRBD2. Germline loops: CDR1 MGHRA, CDR2 YSYEKL. The trim removed 4 bases at V and 10 bases at J, leaving 8 bases unmatched. CDR3 length: 13 amino acids. Here the CDR3 reads CASSREGHVAQYF. In nucleotides, the CDR3 is TGCGCCAGCAGCCGGGAGGGCCATGTGGCGCAGTATTTT.

This clonotype was seen many times. V is TRBV7-3 and J is TRBJ2-5; D is uncertain. Between the trimmed V and J ends, which lost 5 bases and 2 bases, there was a span of 9 bases. Germline V gives CDR1 SGHTA, CDR2 FQGTGA. The CDR3 is made up of 13 amino acids. The CDR3 DNA reads as TGTGCCAGCAGCCCAGAATTACAAGAGACCCAGTACTTC. This gives the protein CASSPELQETQYF.

This sequence joins TRBV29-1 and TRBJ2-7; the match to TRBD1 covers 8 bases. Trimming took 7 bases from V and 4 from J; bases not matched to a gene: 6. This CDR3 is 12 amino acids long. The germline gives CDR1 SQVTM, CDR2 ANQGSEA. CDR3 in amino acids: CSGGQVGYEQYF. The CDR3 DNA reads as TGCAGCGGGGGACAGGTTGGGTACGAGCAGTACTTC.

The chain has TRBV5-1 and TRBJ2-1, with D maybe TRBD2 (6 bases). Germline V gene data show CDR1 as SGHRS and CDR2 as YFSETQ. The CDR3 contains 17 residues. Trimming left V 2 bases short and J 5 bases short, with 20 bases between. The CDR3 DNA reads TGCGCCAGCAGCTTCGGCGGGATAACCCTGCTGGACAATGAGCAGTTCTTC. Protein sequence: CASSFGGITLLDNEQFF.

This clonotype was seen at least ten times. The genes are TRBV12-5 and TRBJ1-1; 7 positions agree with TRBD1. The J segment lost 4 bases and the V segment lost 7 bases, leaving 9 bases of the junction unmatched. Germline values: CDR1 LGHNT, CDR2 FRNRAP. This CDR3 contains 14 residues. The CDR3 is CASVVDRAVTEAFF. DNA for the CDR3: TGTGCTAGTGTCGTCGACAGGGCGGTCACTGAAGCTTTCTTT.

There are many counts of this clonotype. The rearrangement uses TRBV12-3 or TRBV12-4 and TRBJ1-3, with D perhaps matching TRBD1 (6 bases). This CDR3 has 12 amino acids. V was pared by 8 bases and J by 3 bases, with 8 bases between. The CDR3 loop reads CASGGLGNTIYF. CDR3 nucleotides: TGTGCCAGCGGGGGGCTTGGAAACACCATATATTTT.

This clonotype was detected only a few times. This chain links TRBV10-3 with TRBJ1-5; 8 bases are a match to TRBD1. Germline V gene data show CDR1 as ENHRY and CDR2 as SYGVKD. CDR3 length equals 17 residues. The ends lost 3 bases at V and 0 bases at J; junction bases unmatched: 7. The CDR3 loop is CAISDYRGGTSNQPQHF. CDR3 in DNA: TGTGCCATCAGTGATTACAGGGGGGGTACTAGCAATCAGCCCCAGCATTTT.